This T cell receptor beta chain was profiled in a study of OX40 agonist ivuxolimab in advanced cancers. Method: immunoSEQ multiplex PCR; TCRdb's copy keeps in-frame clones and lacks some. Of about 25,000 clones listed, roughly 77% are singletons. V was clipped by 0 bases and J by 7 bases; unmatched bases: 11. This CDR3 is built from 16 residues. CDR1 PRHDT and CDR2 FYEKMQ come from the germline V gene (reference sequence). This clone was seen more than once but under ten times. This chain uses TRBV13 with TRBJ2-5, with 7 bases identical to TRBD1. This clonotype was sampled from an adult with an advanced solid tumor such as melanoma, head and neck, liver or kidney cancer. Material: CD4+ or CD8+ T cells sorted from blood, obtained in a trial of the OX40 agonist ivuxolimab. CDR3 region: CASSLGDRRRQGTQYF. The DNA for the CDR3 is TGTGCCAGCAGCTTAGGGGACAGGCGCCGCCAGGGGACCCAGTACTTC.